What follows are 4 T cell receptor beta chains derived from one specimen sequenced in a study of T cells after yellow fever vaccination. TCRdb re-called the 5' RACE reads with MiXCR, one entry per CDR3 protein. The repertoire holds under 550,000 distinct CDR3 sequences, with 20% to 25% as singletons. Sequences were derived from PBMCs, sampled more than 20 days after the first yellow fever vaccination. The origin of the receptors is a man aged 18 to 30 who received the YFV17D yellow fever vaccine.

This clonotype was found a few times. The rearrangement links TRBV6-6 to TRBJ1-1; unclear D gene. Germline CDR1 MNHNY, CDR2 SVGAGI (reference sequence). The ends were cut back, 0 bases at V and 4 bases at J, with 6 bases in the middle. CDR3 length: 13 residues. This CDR3 is CASSYSTRTEAFF. For the CDR3, the DNA is TGTGCCAGCAGTTACTCGACTCGCACTGAAGCTTTCTTT.

V and J are TRBV20-1 and TRBJ2-7, with D perhaps being TRBD1 or TRBD2 (5 bases each). CDR3 length: 16 residues. Germline CDR1 and CDR2: DFQATT and SNEGSKA (reference sequence). CDR3 residues: CSVRDIRAGSSYEQYV. CDR3 coding DNA: TGCAGTGTTAGAGATATCCGGGCAGGGAGCTCCTACGAGCAGTACGTC.

This clonotype was seen a handful of times. The chain combines TRBV12-3 or TRBV12-4 with TRBJ2-1; D is perhaps TRBD2 (5 bases). The V gene lost 5 bases and the J gene lost 4 bases, with 18 bases spanning the gap. CDR3 size: 16 residues. The CDR3 here is CASSPYRGRGYNEQFF. CDR3 nucleotides: TGTGCCAGCAGTCCCTACCGGGGAAGAGGGTACAATGAGCAGTTCTTC.

The chain uses TRBV7-6 and TRBJ2-1; D not certain. V shed 1 base and J shed 10 bases, with 11 bases lying between them. There are 13 residues in the CDR3. Germline V CDR1 and CDR2: SGHVS, FNYEAQ. CDR3 sequence reads: CASSLEGHPEQFF. The CDR3 DNA is TGTGCCAGCAGCTTAGAAGGTCATCCCGAGCAGTTCTTC. Drawing the rest from reference TRBV7-6 and TRBJ2-1, the complete variable domain is GAGVSQSPRYKVTKRGQDVALRCDPISGHVSLYWYRQALGQGPEFLTYFNYEAQQDKSGLPNDRFSAERPEGSISTLTIQRTEQRDSAMYRCASSLEGHPEQFFGPGTRLTVL.